Shown below are 9 T cell receptor beta chains from a single sample sequenced in a study of regulatory T cells in long-lasting Graves disease. Assembly of TCR beta libraries relied on iRepertoire HTBI primers together with Arm-PCR of CDR3 regions. MiXCR was run by TCRdb on the multiplex PCR reads, yielding one entry per CDR3 protein. The sample shows 320,000 or so distinct CDR3 sequences, about a sixth of them seen only once. Indicated time point: newly diagnosed GD, antithyroid drugs for less than 3 months. PBMCs provided the RNA from which the TCR library was made. The sequenced sample was peripheral blood mononuclear cells (PBMCs), obtained at new diagnosis, from a patient treated with antithyroid drugs. The origin of the receptors is a female donor with Graves disease.

V usage is TRBV6-1 and J usage is TRBJ2-2; 7 bases are shared with TRBD2. The germline V gene encodes CDR1 MNHNS and CDR2 SASEGT. The J segment lost 7 bases and the V segment lost 3 bases, leaving 14 bases of the junction unmatched. The length of the CDR3 is 17 residues. CDR3 in amino acids: CASSEGSVSRGVGELFF. CDR3 coding DNA: TGTGCCAGCAGTGAGGGTTCGGTCTCCCGGGGGGTCGGGGAGCTGTTTTTT.

This clonotype has ten or more counts. The V call is TRBV5-1, the J call TRBJ1-2; 8 bases are shared with TRBD1. Germline-derived CDR1 and CDR2 are SGHRS and YFSETQ. The CDR3 extends over 14 amino acids. The V and J ends lost 4 bases and 3 bases, in that order; junction bases with no gene match: 5. CDR3 sequence: CASSARTGYYGYTF. CDR3 sequence (DNA): TGCGCCAGCAGCGCCCGGACAGGGTACTATGGCTACACCTTC.

Comment on this clonotype: Being one base from a much bigger clone, this may be a read error. The chain employs TRBV19 and TRBJ2-7; tentative D call: TRBD2 (5 bases). Trimming removed 1 base at V and 3 bases at J, with 13 bases between. This CDR3 is 15 amino acids long. From germline, CDR1 is LNHDA and CDR2 SQIVND (reference sequence). CDR3 DNA sequence: TGTGCCAGTAGTATAGCGACACTAGAGGACTACGAGCAGTACTTC. Protein sequence: CASSIATLEDYEQYF. Complete variable domain (other parts from reference TRBV19 and TRBJ2-7): DGGITQSPKYLFRKEGQNVTLSCEQNLNHDAMYWYRQDPGQGLRLIYYSQIVNDFQKGDIAEGYSVSREKKESFPLTVTSAQKNPTAFYLCASSIATLEDYEQYFGPGTRLTVT.

This clonotype was detected ten times or more. V is TRBV11-2 and J is TRBJ1-5; D not certain. The CDR3 has 14 amino acids. The V gene's germline CDR1 is SGHAT and CDR2 FQNNGV. Trimming cost V 4 bases and J 0 bases, with 7 bases left between them. This CDR3 is CASSSSISNQPQHF. The CDR3 nucleotides read TGTGCCAGCAGCTCCTCAATTAGCAATCAGCCCCAGCATTTT.

Many counts were recorded for this clonotype. The rearrangement uses TRBV6-1 and TRBJ2-3; 9 positions match TRBD2. The CDR3 covers 16 residues. J lost 6 bases, V lost 6 bases, and 13 bases had no gene match. Germline CDR1 and CDR2: MNHNS and SASEGT. CDR3 sequence: CASRVLAGLDPDTQYF. The CDR3, as DNA: TGTGCCAGCAGGGTGCTAGCGGGACTCGACCCCGATACGCAGTATTTT.

As to this clonotype: A read error is likely here: a far larger clone is one base away. The CDR3 carries no conserved terminal phenylalanine or tryptophan, so it likely arises from a read error. The chain has TRBV7-3 and TRBJ2-1, with D tentatively TRBD2 (5 bases). The germline V gene has CDR1 SGHTA and CDR2 FQGTGA. CDR3 length equals 16 residues. CDR3 sequence reads: CASSLEQLARSDEQFL. The CDR3 region has the DNA TGCGCCAGCAGCTTGGAGCAGCTAGCACGGAGCGATGAGCAGTTCCTC.

This clonotype was observed a few times. This chain uses TRBV7-2 with TRBJ2-3, with TRBD2 as a possible D gene (6 bases). With 3 bases removed from V and 2 bases from J, the gap between germline ends came to 12 bases. Looked up from germline, CDR1 is SGHTA and CDR2 is FQGNSA. The CDR3 extends over 15 amino acids. Here the CDR3 reads CASSFTSSDTDTQYF. In DNA, the CDR3 is TGTGCCAGCAGCTTCACTAGCAGCGACACAGATACGCAGTATTTT. The full variable domain, completed using reference TRBV7-2 and TRBJ2-3, is GAGVSQSPSNKVTEKGKDVELRCDPISGHTALYWYRQSLGQGLEFLIYFQGNSAPDKSGLPSDRFSAERTGGSVSTLTIQRTQQEDSAVYLCASSFTSSDTDTQYFGPGTRLTVL.

In its sample, this clonotype was seen many times. CDR3 nucleotides: TGTGCCAGTAGTATAGATCATGGCGTGAACACTGAAGCTTTCTTT. Translating gives CASSIDHGVNTEAFF. The rearrangement joins TRBV19 to TRBJ1-1; D remains ambiguous. CDR1 and CDR2 from the germline V gene are LNHDA and SQIVND (reference sequence). With 0 bases removed from V and 0 bases from J, the gap between germline ends came to 8 bases. CDR3 length equals 15 residues. Full variable domain (outside the CDR3, taken from reference TRBV19 and TRBJ1-1): DGGITQSPKYLFRKEGQNVTLSCEQNLNHDAMYWYRQDPGQGLRLIYYSQIVNDFQKGDIAEGYSVSREKKESFPLTVTSAQKNPTAFYLCASSIDHGVNTEAFFGQGTRLTVV.

This CDR3 reads CASRPGGLYEQYF. The CDR3 DNA reads TGTGCCAGCAGGCCCGGGGGTCTCTACGAGCAGTACTTC. The chain has TRBV25-1 and TRBJ2-7; TRBD2 is a possible D gene (6 bases). Trimming shortened V by 6 bases and J by 3 bases, and 12 bases separated the two germline ends. CDR3 length equals 13 residues. The germline V gene has CDR1 MGHDK and CDR2 SYGVNS.